This record looks at one TCR beta chain sequence and its context. The authors' processing: Scientists estimated how many nucleated cells there were by amplifying reference gene primers. Assay: immunoSEQ multiplex PCR; the TCRdb copy retains only in-frame clones and omits some. V and J calls and clone size are as listed in that table; D and trimming were resolved from the DNA. The profile shows roughly 200,000 clones, 90% of them singletons. The sample belongs to a study of blood T cell repertoires in COVID-19. Study-level background: Spain, Italy and the United States supplied samples that represented acute and convalescent COVID-19.

Trimming took 1 base from V and 4 from J; bases not matched to a gene: 6. The CDR3 consists of 15 residues. Germline CDR1 is SGHTA and CDR2 is FQGTGA. This TCR derives from a man aged 45-65 years with acute or convalescent COVID-19. Specimen: peripheral blood. The J gene is TRBJ2-5, the V gene TRBV7-3, with 7 bases that match TRBD2. DNA of the CDR3: TGTGCCAGCAGCTTAAGTTGGGGGGGAGGAGAGACCCAGTACTTC. This sequence encodes CASSLSWGGGETQYF.